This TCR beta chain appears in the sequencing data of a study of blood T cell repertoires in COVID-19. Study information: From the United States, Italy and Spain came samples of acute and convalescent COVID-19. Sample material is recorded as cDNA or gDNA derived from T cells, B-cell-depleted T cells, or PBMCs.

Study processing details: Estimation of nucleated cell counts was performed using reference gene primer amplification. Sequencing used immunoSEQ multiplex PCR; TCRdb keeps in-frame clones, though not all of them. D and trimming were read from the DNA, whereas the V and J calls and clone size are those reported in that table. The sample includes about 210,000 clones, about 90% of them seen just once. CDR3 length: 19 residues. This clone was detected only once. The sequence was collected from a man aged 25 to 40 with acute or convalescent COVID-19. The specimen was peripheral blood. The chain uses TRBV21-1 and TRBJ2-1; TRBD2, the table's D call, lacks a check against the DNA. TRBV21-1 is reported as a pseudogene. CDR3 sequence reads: CASSKVKVLREDLHNEQFF. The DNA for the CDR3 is TGTGCCAGCAGCAAAGTCAAAGTCTTACGGGAGGATCTCCACAATGAGCAGTTCTTC.